The 10 T cell receptor beta chains below were found in one sample sequenced in a study of blood T cell repertoires in COVID-19. Sequenced by immunoSEQ multiplex PCR; TCRdb stores in-frame clones only, minus some. The sample has about 55,000 clones, roughly 85% seen once. Source material: peripheral blood. These receptor sequences come from a human donor in a cohort sampled during active COVID-19.

This clone was picked up a small number of times. This rearrangement joins TRBV9 to TRBJ2-5, with D tentatively TRBD2 (6 bases). The length of the CDR3 is 14 residues. The germline CDR1 and CDR2 sequences are SGDLS and YYNGEE. Trimming took off 1 base at V and 4 bases at J, with 11 bases between the two ends. As DNA, the CDR3 is TGTGCCAGCAGCGTACTCGGGGGTAGAGAGACCCAGTACTTC. As protein: CASSVLGGRETQYF.

The V gene is TRBV27, the J gene TRBJ1-5; D gene ambiguous. The germline CDR1 and CDR2 sequences are MNHEY and SMNVEV (reference sequence). V was pared by 3 bases and J by 0 bases, with 9 bases between. CDR3 length: 15 residues. The CDR3 here is CASSFTYNSNQPQHF. CDR3 DNA sequence: TGTGCCAGCAGTTTTACTTATAATAGCAATCAGCCCCAGCATTTT.

The chain uses TRBV11-3 and TRBJ2-1; TRBD2 might be the D (7 bases). From germline, CDR1 is SGHNT and CDR2 YENEEA. V was clipped by 4 bases and J by 5 bases, with 18 bases between them. This CDR3 has 16 amino acids. CDR3: CASSSTWGGGNNEQFF. For the CDR3, the DNA is TGTGCCAGCAGCTCCACTTGGGGCGGGGGCAACAATGAGCAGTTCTTC.

This clone was seen just once. J is TRBJ2-5 and V is TRBV7-7, with D possibly being TRBD2 (6 bases). Trimming took off 2 bases at V and 2 bases at J, with 12 bases between the two ends. This CDR3 contains 15 residues. The germline CDR1 and CDR2 sequences are SSHAT and FNYEAQ (reference sequence). The CDR3 region has the DNA TGTGCCAGCAGCTTACTAGCGTATCCTCAAGAGACCCAGTACTTC. Translation gives CASSLLAYPQETQYF.

The genes are TRBV4-1 and TRBJ2-3; 10 nucleotides match TRBD2. The V gene's germline CDR1 is MGHRA and CDR2 YSYEKL. After removal of 7 bases from V and 0 bases from J, the junction contained 4 bases not matched to a gene. The CDR3 is 15 residues long. The CDR3: CASNGLAESTDTQYF. CDR3 bases: TGCGCCAGCAACGGACTAGCGGAGAGCACAGATACGCAGTATTTT.

The J gene is TRBJ2-3, the V gene TRBV7-3; weak D call: TRBD2 (6 bases). Germline V gene lookup returns CDR1 SGHTA and CDR2 FQGTGA. The CDR3 length is 14 residues. Trimming stripped 2 bases from V and 4 bases from J, with 10 bases between. The CDR3 sequence: CASSLRRGADTQYF. Here the CDR3 DNA reads TGTGCCAGCAGCTTACGGAGGGGCGCAGATACGCAGTATTTT.

This clone was seen a handful of times. The V call is TRBV4-2, the J call TRBJ2-7; TRBD2 is a possible D gene (6 bases). CDR1 LGHNA and CDR2 YNFKEQ come from the germline V gene. V was trimmed by 4 bases and J by 3 bases, leaving 22 bases between them. This CDR3 is built from 17 residues. The CDR3 nucleotides are TGTGCCAGCAGCCCTCAGGGAGGTGTTAGTAGCGGCTACGAGCAGTACTTC. It yields the protein CASSPQGGVSSGYEQYF.

V gene TRBV18 combines with J gene TRBJ1-6; TRBD1 agrees at 7 bases. This CDR3 comprises 16 residues. Germline V gives CDR1 KGHSH, CDR2 LQKENI. J gave up 6 bases and V 3 bases, and 8 bases lay outside the gene matches. This chain's CDR3 is CASSPIRDSLNSPLHF. DNA for the CDR3: TGTGCCAGCTCACCGATCCGGGACAGCCTTAATTCACCCCTCCACTTT. The variable domain in full, with the rest retrieved from reference TRBV18 and TRBJ1-6, is NAGVMQNPRHLVRRRGQEARLRCSPMKGHSHVYWYRQLPEEGLKFMVYLQKENIIDESGMPKERFSAEFPKEGPSILRIQQVVRGDSAAYFCASSPIRDSLNSPLHFGNGTRLTVT.

The CDR3 sequence: CASRGLGLNTQYF. The CDR3 region has the DNA TGTGCCAGTAGGGGACTGGGCCTTAATACGCAGTATTTT. The chain uses TRBV19 and TRBJ2-3; weak D call: TRBD2 (6 bases). The V gene's germline CDR1 is LNHDA and CDR2 SQIVND (reference sequence). The CDR3 extends over 13 amino acids. V was trimmed by 6 bases and J by 7 bases, leaving 14 bases between them.

The CDR3 is CASSQRQGIYNEQFF. The DNA for the CDR3 is TGTGCCAGCAGCCAAAGACAGGGGATATACAATGAGCAGTTCTTC. The V call is TRBV14, the J call TRBJ2-1; 8 bases align to TRBD1. This CDR3 is built from 15 residues. V lost 2 bases, J lost 4 bases, and 4 bases stayed unmatched. The V gene's germline CDR1 is SGHDN and CDR2 FVKESK.